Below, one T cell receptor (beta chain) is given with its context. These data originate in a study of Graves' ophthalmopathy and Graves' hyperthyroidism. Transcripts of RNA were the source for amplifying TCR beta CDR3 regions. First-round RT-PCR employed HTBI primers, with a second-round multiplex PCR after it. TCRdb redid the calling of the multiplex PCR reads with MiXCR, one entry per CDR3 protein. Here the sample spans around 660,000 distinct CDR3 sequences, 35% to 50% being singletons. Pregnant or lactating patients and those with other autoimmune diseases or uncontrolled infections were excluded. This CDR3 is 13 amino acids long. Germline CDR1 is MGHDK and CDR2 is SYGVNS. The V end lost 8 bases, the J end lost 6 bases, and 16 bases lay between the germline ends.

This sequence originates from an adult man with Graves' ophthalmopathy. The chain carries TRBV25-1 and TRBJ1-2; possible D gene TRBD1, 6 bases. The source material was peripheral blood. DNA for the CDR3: TGTGCCAGCTCGCACCGGCCAGGGGATGGCTACACCTTC. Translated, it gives CASSHRPGDGYTF.